This T cell receptor beta chain was found in a study of CD8+ T cells in alopecia areata. Overall study context: Administration of oral tofacitinib to treated patients was at 5 to 10 mg twice daily. A 6-month period off drug followed tofacitinib, which lasted 6 to 18 months. Overall study findings and caveats: Resident alphabeta T-cell populations of normal skin are likewise subject to sequencing in scalp samples.

The investigators collected lesional scalp punch biopsies and peripheral blood from alopecia areata patients. RNA extraction was followed by reverse transcription into cDNA, which acted as the sequencing template. Sequenced by immunoSEQ multiplex PCR; TCRdb stores in-frame clones only, minus some. The repertoire has about 150,000 clones, about nine tenths of them found once; the top ten carry roughly 15%. Trimming shortened V by 2 bases and J by 11 bases, and 21 bases separated the two germline ends. CDR3 length: 16 residues. The V gene's germline CDR1 is SNHLY and CDR2 FYNNEI. A word on this clone: Its target is unknown.

The sample in question was CD8+ T cells sorted from blood, obtained at week 0. The TCR originated in a human donor with alopecia areata. This chain uses TRBV2 with TRBJ1-4, with a weak D call TRBD1 (6 bases). The CDR3 loop is CASSESYVTGTDKLFF. Here the CDR3 DNA reads TGTGCCAGCAGTGAATCCTACGTGACAGGTACCGACAAACTGTTTTTT.